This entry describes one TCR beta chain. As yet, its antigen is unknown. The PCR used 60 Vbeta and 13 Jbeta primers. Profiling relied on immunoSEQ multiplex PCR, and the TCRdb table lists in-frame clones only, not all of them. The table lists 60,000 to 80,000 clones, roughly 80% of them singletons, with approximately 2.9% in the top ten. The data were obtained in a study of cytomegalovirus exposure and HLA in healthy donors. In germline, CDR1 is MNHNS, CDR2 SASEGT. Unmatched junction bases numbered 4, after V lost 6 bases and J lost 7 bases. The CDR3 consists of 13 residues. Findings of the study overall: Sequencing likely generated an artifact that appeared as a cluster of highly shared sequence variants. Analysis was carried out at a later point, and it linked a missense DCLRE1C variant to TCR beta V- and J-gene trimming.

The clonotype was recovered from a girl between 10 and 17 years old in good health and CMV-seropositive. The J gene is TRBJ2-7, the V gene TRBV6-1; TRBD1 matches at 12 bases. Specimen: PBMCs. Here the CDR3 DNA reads TGTGCCAGCAGGGGACAGGGGGCGCGAGAGCAGTACTTC. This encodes CASRGQGAREQYF.